This TCR beta chain was retrieved from a study of graft-versus-host responses after intestinal transplantation. Study as a whole: Among the recipients, transplants were multivisceral, liver-intestinal, or isolated intestinal. Every recipient underwent anti-thymocyte globulin induction, then tacrolimus and steroids for 3 to 4 years.

General study findings and limits: GvH clones were found in recipient marrow; some appeared first in ileum or blood.

For this clone: Its antigen remains unidentified.

Data came from immunoSEQ multiplex PCR; TCRdb stores just in-frame clones and leaves some out. The sample has 99,000 or so clones, about 90% seen once; the top ten hold around 0.07%. The CDR3 spans 14 residues. The J segment lost 5 bases and the V segment lost 4 bases, leaving 7 bases of the junction unmatched. The germline V gene encodes CDR1 SNHLY and CDR2 FYNNEI. The chain uses TRBV2 and TRBJ2-5, with 7 nucleotides matching TRBD2. Sequencing used unstimulated CD8+ T cells sorted from spleen or lymph node cells, obtained before transplant. This TCR was recovered from a human donor who was the organ donor for an intestinal transplant. The CDR3 region has the DNA TGTGCCAGCAGTGGCGGGAGTGGGAAGGAGACCCAGTACTTC. It codes for CASSGGSGKETQYF.